These T cell receptor beta chains were read from a single sample in a study of shared T cell receptors in the human thymus. The method was immunoSEQ multiplex PCR; TCRdb's version includes in-frame clones alone and lacks a portion of them. The sample carries 500,000 to 850,000 clones, around 87% recorded once. This same sample was also taken into another study, of human thymus T cells.

Sequencing used thymocytes. Receptors originate from a boy younger than two with a congenital heart defect. CDR3s include the opening cysteine and the closing phenylalanine or tryptophan. A D gene is named only where the DNA matches it firmly. Rows may omit the clone size; those that give it use once, few, many or a size class.

D	V	J	size	CDR3
TRBD2	TRBV7-7	TRBJ2-2	-	CASSSSTSGVSPTGELFF
-	TRBV11-2	TRBJ1-3	-	CASSLSQISGNTIYF
TRBD1	TRBV25-1	TRBJ1-6	-	CASSETGGTPPLHF
TRBD1	TRBV28	TRBJ1-5	-	CASSLTGQGFNQPQHF
-	TRBV6-5	TRBJ1-1	-	CASSSGHEAFF
-	TRBV5-5	TRBJ2-7	-	CASSWGDRRISYEQYF
-	TRBV5-1	TRBJ1-1	-	CASSLGGDEAFF
-	TRBV10-3	TRBJ1-2	few	CAISERVNYGYTF
TRBD1	TRBV11-3	TRBJ2-1	-	CASSMGTGENEQFF
-	TRBV7-2	TRBJ2-7	-	CASSLGRPYEQYF
-	TRBV19	TRBJ2-4	few	CASSIGGQGENIQYF
TRBD1	TRBV5-1	TRBJ1-1	-	CASSQPKTGGEAFF
TRBD1	TRBV10-2	TRBJ1-2	once	CATRTGETYTF
TRBD1	TRBV29-1	TRBJ1-1	once	CSAPATGVVTEAFF
TRBD2	TRBV6-5	TRBJ2-5	-	CASSYGLAGGETQYF
TRBD2	TRBV4-3	TRBJ2-1	-	CASSQALKGLAGSYNEQFF
TRBD1	TRBV28	TRBJ2-5	-	CASRGQARFQETQYF
-	TRBV28	TRBJ1-3	-	CASSFPLGTYSGNTIYF
TRBD1	TRBV27	TRBJ1-4	few	CASSYLTRGRAEKLFF
-	TRBV5-6	TRBJ1-2	-	CASSLGSYYGYTF
-	TRBV5-6	TRBJ2-1	-	CASSVTGYGEQFF
-	TRBV7-2	TRBJ1-2	once	CASSFRAFHGYTF
-	TRBV27	TRBJ2-7	-	CASCERGGGGGEQYF
TRBD1	TRBV13	TRBJ2-1	-	CASSGPGTGNQYNEQFF
TRBD1	TRBV11-2	TRBJ2-2	-	CASSCTGGNGELFF
-	TRBV11-3	TRBJ1-5	-	CASSLGCVSRSSNQPQHF
-	TRBV9	TRBJ1-2	-	CASSGTRQPHSNGYTF
-	TRBV28	TRBJ1-5	-	CASSQTRKDNQPQHF
-	TRBV14	TRBJ2-1	-	CASSQDPDNEQFF
-	TRBV5-1	TRBJ2-1	-	CASSTPHRVPYNEQFF
TRBD1	TRBV6-1	TRBJ1-2	-	CASSEPGRGQRIYGYTF
-	TRBV15	TRBJ2-7	-	CATSRDGVSDSYEQYF
-	TRBV28	TRBJ1-4	-	CASSFSKQPHEKLFF
-	TRBV6-1	TRBJ2-1	-	CASSETRVPDNEQFF
-	TRBV6-1	TRBJ1-3	-	CASSGRGSVSGNTIYF
TRBD2	TRBV7-9	TRBJ2-3	-	CASSRTSGYPSTDTQYF
TRBD2	TRBV6-5	TRBJ2-7	-	CASSSLSGSKHEQYF
TRBD2	TRBV19	TRBJ2-1	-	CASSPGERESFHEQFF
-	TRBV15	TRBJ1-1	-	CATSSGLMNTEAFF
TRBD1	TRBV30	TRBJ2-7	-	CAWSARGGQGFEQYF
-	TRBV6-1	TRBJ2-5	-	CASIIAQETQYF
-	TRBV4-1	TRBJ2-5	-	CASSQDDHGQSQETQYF
-	TRBV18	TRBJ1-3	-	CASSLGPAGNTIYF
TRBD2	TRBV18	TRBJ2-3	few	CASSPGTSGYTDTQYF
-	TRBV30	TRBJ1-5	-	CAWNTANQPQHF
-	TRBV30	TRBJ2-2	-	CAWSIAGELFF
TRBD2	TRBV10-3	TRBJ2-1	-	CAISPGGWEDWETNEQFF
TRBD2	TRBV28	TRBJ2-3	-	CASTTSGRKDTQYF
TRBD1	TRBV10-3	TRBJ1-5	-	CAISESKAGTGHQPQHF
TRBD2	TRBV4-2	TRBJ2-1	-	CASSQDEREASNEQFF
TRBD2	TRBV11-2	TRBJ2-3	-	CASSLYSGLPLRTDTQYF
TRBD1	TRBV6-1	TRBJ1-2	-	CASSEAGRDSPNVYGYTF
TRBD2	TRBV15	TRBJ2-7	-	CATSPGGGGDAFYEQYF